Below are 24 T cell receptor beta chains sequenced from a single sample in a study of cytomegalovirus exposure and HLA in healthy donors. The PCR employed 60 Vbeta primers together with 13 Jbeta primers. The protocol was immunoSEQ multiplex PCR, while the TCRdb copy is restricted to in-frame clones and leaves out a portion. The sample records approximately 140,000 clones, about three quarters being singletons. Sequenced material: PBMCs. The origin of the receptors is a man aged 35-49 years in good health and CMV-seropositive.

The chain links TRBV14 to TRBJ2-5; D possibly corresponds to TRBD2 (6 bases). The V end lost 1 base, the J end lost 4 bases, and 16 bases lay between the germline ends. This CDR3 has 16 amino acids. In germline, CDR1 is SGHDN, CDR2 FVKESK. The CDR3 DNA reads TGTGCCAGCAGCCAAGGGCCCGGGAGAGGAGGAGAGACCCAGTACTTC. Protein: CASSQGPGRGGETQYF.

The table lists this clone with a few counts. The CDR3 nucleotides read TGTGCCAGCAGTCGGGGGTGGAACACCGGGGAGCTGTTTTTT. It specifies CASSRGWNTGELFF. The J gene is TRBJ2-2, the V gene TRBV27, with D possibly TRBD2 on 6 matching bases. This CDR3 comprises 14 residues. V gave up 5 bases and J gave up 1 base, with 8 bases separating them. Germline V gene sequence: CDR1 MNHEY, CDR2 SMNVEV (reference sequence).

The chain uses TRBV5-1 and TRBJ2-7, with D unresolved. V dropped 0 bases and J dropped 7 bases, with 11 bases sitting between them. The germline V gene has CDR1 SGHRS and CDR2 YFSETQ. CDR3 length: 13 residues. CDR3 nucleotide sequence: TGCGCCAGCAGCTTGGTGTCAAGCAGGGAGCAGTACTTC. Its translation is CASSLVSSREQYF.

This sequence joins TRBV28 and TRBJ1-1; 10 nucleotides align to TRBD1. Germline V CDR1 and CDR2: MDHEN, SYDVKM. J lost 1 base, V lost 8 bases, and 10 bases had no gene match. The CDR3 totals 16 residues. The CDR3 sequence: CASFGTGASGNTEAFF. CDR3 DNA sequence: TGTGCCAGCTTTGGGACAGGGGCTTCGGGGAACACTGAAGCTTTCTTT.

V is TRBV6-5 and J is TRBJ2-7; 7 bases match TRBD1. This CDR3 contains 11 residues. The V segment lost 6 bases and the J segment 6 bases; nucleotides outside the gene matches: 2. In germline, CDR1 is MNHEY, CDR2 SVGAGI. CDR3: CASRNRGEQYF. CDR3 coding DNA: TGTGCCAGCAGGAACAGGGGCGAGCAGTACTTC.

V is TRBV28 and J is TRBJ1-4; TRBD1 might be the D (6 bases). The CDR3 loop spans 16 amino acids. Trimming removed 6 bases at V and 0 bases at J, with 14 bases between. From germline, CDR1 is MDHEN and CDR2 SYDVKM. CDR3 nucleotide sequence: TGTGCCAGCAGAACAAACCACAGGGCAACTAATGAAAAACTGTTTTTT. It codes for CASRTNHRATNEKLFF.

The chain links TRBV9 to TRBJ1-3; D is undetermined. Trimming took 0 bases from V and 3 from J, leaving 10 bases between them. There are 15 residues in the CDR3. CDR1 SGDLS and CDR2 YYNGEE come from the germline V gene. The CDR3 reads CASSVAWGDGNTIYF. The CDR3 bases are TGTGCCAGCAGCGTAGCCTGGGGAGATGGAAACACCATATATTTT.

V gene TRBV7-9 combines with J gene TRBJ2-3; TRBD2 agrees at 11 bases. CDR3 length: 14 amino acids. The ends lost 8 bases at V and 4 bases at J; junction bases unmatched: 5. Germline CDR1 reads SEHNR; CDR2 reads FQNEAQ (reference sequence). In DNA, the CDR3 is TGTGCCAGCGCAACGGGACTAGCGGCAGATACGCAGTATTTT. It specifies CASATGLAADTQYF.

The chain carries TRBV5-4 and TRBJ2-6; maybe TRBD1 (5 bases). There are 16 residues in the CDR3. Trimming shortened V by 1 base and J by 1 base, and 9 bases separated the two germline ends. CDR1 is SGHNT and CDR2 is YYREEE in the germline V gene (reference sequence). In DNA form, the CDR3 reads TGTGCCAGCAGCTTGATCGCAGGGTCTGGGGCCAACGTCCTGACTTTC. It translates to CASSLIAGSGANVLTF. The full variable domain, completed using reference TRBV5-4 and TRBJ2-6, is ETGVTQSPTHLIKTRGQQVTLRCSSQSGHNTVSWYQQALGQGPQFIFQYYREEENGRGNFPPRFSGLQFPNYSSELNVNALELDDSALYLCASSLIAGSGANVLTFGAGSRLTVL.

This chain joins TRBV6-4 and TRBJ1-5; no clear D. The CDR3 loop spans 16 amino acids. The V and J ends lost 2 bases and 2 bases respectively, with 13 bases between them. Germline values: CDR1 MRHNA, CDR2 SNTAGT. The CDR3 reads CASSDPNSGRNQPQHF. The CDR3 DNA is TGTGCCAGCAGTGACCCGAACAGTGGTCGCAATCAGCCCCAGCATTTT.

The chain has TRBV29-1 and TRBJ2-3, with 12 nucleotides matching TRBD2. This CDR3 comprises 16 residues. Trimming took 6 bases from V and 4 from J; bases not matched to a gene: 11. Germline V gene data show CDR1 as SQVTM and CDR2 as ANQGSEA. The CDR3 loop is CSVDGLAGISADTQYF. The DNA for the CDR3 is TGCAGCGTGGATGGACTAGCGGGAATATCGGCAGATACGCAGTATTTT.

This clone occurred a few times. The chain combines TRBV7-8 with TRBJ1-2; 7 bases map to TRBD1. J gave up 5 bases and V 2 bases, and 5 bases lay outside the gene matches. In germline, CDR1 is SGHVS, CDR2 FQNEAQ. The CDR3 runs 14 residues. CDR3 sequence reads: CASSLTSGGYGYTF. The CDR3, as DNA: TGTGCCAGCAGCTTAACTTCAGGGGGTTATGGCTACACCTTC.

The chain recombines TRBV25-1 with TRBJ1-1, with TRBD1 matching 9 bases. Germline lookup yields CDR1 MGHDK and CDR2 SYGVNS. Trimming at V came to 3 bases and at J to 6 bases, leaving 5 bases not matched to a gene. The CDR3 is 14 amino acids. Here the CDR3 reads CASSEWDRVAEAFF. The CDR3 DNA sequence: TGTGCCAGCAGTGAGTGGGACAGGGTGGCTGAAGCTTTCTTT.

A single count supports this clone. The chain links TRBV2 to TRBJ2-5; the match to TRBD1 covers 8 bases. This CDR3 is 13 amino acids long. V dropped 7 bases and J dropped 3; count of bases not matched to a gene: 4. Germline V gives CDR1 SNHLY, CDR2 FYNNEI. The CDR3: CASNLDREETQYF. CDR3 in DNA: TGTGCCAGCAACTTGGACAGGGAAGAGACCCAGTACTTC.

The V gene is TRBV5-1, the J gene TRBJ2-4; TRBD2 agrees at 9 bases. This CDR3 comprises 15 residues. Trimming cost V 3 bases and J 6 bases; bases outside gene matches: 7. Per the germline V gene, CDR1 is SGHRS and CDR2 is YFSETQ. CDR3 DNA sequence: TGCGCCAGCAGCTCCGGGACTAGCCGTGGAAACATTCAGTACTTC. This translates into CASSSGTSRGNIQYF.

The chain employs TRBV5-4 and TRBJ1-1, with D unresolved. Germline V lookup: CDR1 SGHNT, CDR2 YYREEE (reference sequence). The length of the CDR3 is 12 residues. Trimming shortened V by 3 bases and J by 7 bases, and 10 bases separated the two germline ends. Written as DNA, the CDR3 is TGTGCCAGCAGCTCGTCCCCCGGTGAAGCTTTCTTT. Encoded protein: CASSSSPGEAFF. Together with reference TRBV5-4 and TRBJ1-1, the CDR3 gives the full variable domain: ETGVTQSPTHLIKTRGQQVTLRCSSQSGHNTVSWYQQALGQGPQFIFQYYREEENGRGNFPPRFSGLQFPNYSSELNVNALELDDSALYLCASSSSPGEAFFGQGTRLTVV.

The chain uses TRBV20-1 and TRBJ1-1, with D possibly TRBD1 on 6 matching bases. CDR3 size: 11 residues. V shed 2 bases and J shed 8 bases, with 9 bases lying between them. Germline V gene sequence: CDR1 DFQATT, CDR2 SNEGSKA (reference sequence). The CDR3 sequence: CSARLQGEAFF. The CDR3 nucleotides are TGCAGTGCTAGATTACAGGGAGAAGCTTTCTTT.

The V gene is TRBV9, the J gene TRBJ2-7, with TRBD2 identical over 15 bases. The V gene end was trimmed by 3 bases and the J gene end by 3 bases; junction bases not matched to a gene: 13. The CDR3 sequence is 19 residues long. Germline loops: CDR1 SGDLS, CDR2 YYNGEE. CDR3 nucleotides: TGTGCCAGCAGCGCCCCCGGGACTAGCGGGAGGATGGTGATCTACGAGCAGTACTTC. Its protein product is CASSAPGTSGRMVIYEQYF.

In its sample, this clone was seen a few times. The rearrangement links TRBV5-1 to TRBJ2-2; weak D call: TRBD2 (6 bases). The germline CDR1 and CDR2 sequences are SGHRS and YFSETQ. V was pared by 4 bases and J by 6 bases, with 16 bases between. CDR3 size: 15 residues. The CDR3 loop is CASSLMGGGPGELFF. The DNA of the CDR3 is TGCGCCAGCAGCCTGATGGGAGGAGGACCCGGGGAGCTGTTTTTT.

This clone has a handful of counts. The chain uses TRBV6-5 and TRBJ2-5; D is possibly TRBD2 (6 bases). This CDR3 spans 13 amino acids. Germline CDR1 and CDR2: MNHEY and SVGAGI. Trimming removed 6 bases at V and 4 bases at J, with 12 bases between. DNA of the CDR3: TGTGCCAGCAGGGGCACCGGGGGAGAGACCCAGTACTTC. Its protein is CASRGTGGETQYF.

This sequence joins TRBV7-6 and TRBJ1-4; 9 positions match TRBD1. V shed 0 bases, J shed 7 bases, and the junction held 6 bases outside the gene matches. The CDR3 length is 16 residues. The germline V gene encodes CDR1 SGHVS and CDR2 FNYEAQ. CDR3 nucleotides: TGTGCCAGCAGCTTAGCGGCGGGACAGGGTTTTGAAAAACTGTTTTTT. As protein: CASSLAAGQGFEKLFF.

V and J are TRBV5-6 and TRBJ2-3, with 7 bases lining up with TRBD2. Trimming cost V 1 base and J 2 bases; bases outside gene matches: 10. Germline V lookup: CDR1 SGHDT, CDR2 YYEEEE. The length of the CDR3 is 17 residues. CDR3 sequence (DNA): TGTGCCAGCAGCTTGCCGGGACTATCCTCTTCCACAGATACGCAGTATTTT. Translation: CASSLPGLSSSTDTQYF.

CDR3 amino acids: CASRGDRGTNEKLFF. The CDR3 DNA sequence: TGTGCCAGCAGGGGGGACAGGGGGACTAATGAAAAACTGTTTTTT. The chain employs TRBV28 and TRBJ1-4; TRBD1 matches 11 bases. The CDR3 is 15 residues long. The germline V gene has CDR1 MDHEN and CDR2 SYDVKM. V lost 6 bases and J lost 2; bases outside the gene matches: 2. Based on the CDR3 plus reference TRBV28 and TRBJ1-4, the full variable domain is DVKVTQSSRYLVKRTGEKVFLECVQDMDHENMFWYRQDPGLGLRLIYFSYDVKMKEKGDIPEGYSVSREKKERFSLILESASTNQTSMYLCASRGDRGTNEKLFFGSGTQLSVL.

The chain has TRBV6-6 and TRBJ1-5; 8 nucleotides match TRBD1. The CDR3 sequence is 14 residues long. The V segment lost 5 bases and the J segment 9 bases; nucleotides outside the gene matches: 9. In germline, CDR1 is MNHNY, CDR2 SVGAGI (reference sequence). The CDR3 protein is CASSAPGGDLPQHF. In DNA form, the CDR3 reads TGTGCCAGCAGTGCTCCAGGGGGCGATCTGCCCCAGCATTTT.